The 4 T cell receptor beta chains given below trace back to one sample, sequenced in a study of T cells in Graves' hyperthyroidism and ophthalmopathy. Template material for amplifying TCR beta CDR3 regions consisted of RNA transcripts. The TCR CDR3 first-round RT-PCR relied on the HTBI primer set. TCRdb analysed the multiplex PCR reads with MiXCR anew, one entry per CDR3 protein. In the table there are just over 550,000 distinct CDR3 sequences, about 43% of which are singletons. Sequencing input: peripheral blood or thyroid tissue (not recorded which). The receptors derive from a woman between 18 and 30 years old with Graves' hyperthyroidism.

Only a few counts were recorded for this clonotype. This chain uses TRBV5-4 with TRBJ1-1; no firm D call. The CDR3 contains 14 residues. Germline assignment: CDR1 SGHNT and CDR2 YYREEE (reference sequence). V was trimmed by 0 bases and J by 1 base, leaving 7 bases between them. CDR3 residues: CASSLDIGNTEAFF. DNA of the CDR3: TGTGCCAGCAGCTTGGACATTGGGAACACTGAAGCTTTCTTT.

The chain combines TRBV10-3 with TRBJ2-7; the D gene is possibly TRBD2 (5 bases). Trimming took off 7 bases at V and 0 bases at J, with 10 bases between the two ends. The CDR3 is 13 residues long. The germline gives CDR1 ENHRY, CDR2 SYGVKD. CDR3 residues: CAITWTFSYEQYF. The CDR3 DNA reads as TGTGCCATCACTTGGACTTTCTCCTACGAGCAGTACTTC.

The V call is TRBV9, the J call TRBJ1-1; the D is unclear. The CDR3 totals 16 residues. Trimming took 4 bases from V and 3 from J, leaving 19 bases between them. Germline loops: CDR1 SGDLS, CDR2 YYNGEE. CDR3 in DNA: TGTGCCAGCAGCCTAATTGGGTCCATGGTTTACACTGAAGCTTTCTTT. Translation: CASSLIGSMVYTEAFF.

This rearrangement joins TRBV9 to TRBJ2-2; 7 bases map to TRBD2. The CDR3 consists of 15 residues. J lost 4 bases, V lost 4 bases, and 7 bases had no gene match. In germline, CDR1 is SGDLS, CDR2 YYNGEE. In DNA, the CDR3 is TGTGCCAGCAGCTGGGAGGGAGGGAGCACCGGGGAGCTGTTTTTT. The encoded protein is CASSWEGGSTGELFF.